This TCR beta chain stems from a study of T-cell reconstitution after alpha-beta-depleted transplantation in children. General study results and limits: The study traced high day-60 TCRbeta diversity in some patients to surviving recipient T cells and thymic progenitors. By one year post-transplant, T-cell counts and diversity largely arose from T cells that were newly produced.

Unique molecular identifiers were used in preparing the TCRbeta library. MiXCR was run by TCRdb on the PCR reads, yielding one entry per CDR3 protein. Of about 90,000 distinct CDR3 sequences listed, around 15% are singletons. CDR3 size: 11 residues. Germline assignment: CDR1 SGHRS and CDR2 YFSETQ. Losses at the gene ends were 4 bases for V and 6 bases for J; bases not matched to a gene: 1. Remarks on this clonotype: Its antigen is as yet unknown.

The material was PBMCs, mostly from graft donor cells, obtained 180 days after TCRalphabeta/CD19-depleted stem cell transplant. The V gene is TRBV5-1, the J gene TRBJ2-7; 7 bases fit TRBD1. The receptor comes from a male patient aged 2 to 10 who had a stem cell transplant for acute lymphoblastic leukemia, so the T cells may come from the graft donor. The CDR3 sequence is CASSRTGEQYF. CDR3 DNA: TGCGCCAGCAGCCGGACAGGCGAGCAGTACTTC.